This TCR beta chain derives from a study of T-cell reconstitution after alpha-beta-depleted transplantation in children. Study observations and caveats: The study traced high day-60 TCRbeta diversity in some patients to surviving recipient T cells and thymic progenitors. Several hundred rapidly expanded clones from non-depleted graft cells reportedly supplied alpha-beta T cells about two months post-transplant. Newly made T cells mostly supplied T-cell counts and diversity one year after transplant.

Unique molecular identifiers were used in preparing the TCRbeta library. In TCRdb, the PCR reads were re-called with MiXCR into one record per CDR3 protein. Of 440,000 or so distinct CDR3 sequences detected, 43% appear once; the ten largest clones hold roughly 27%. V lost 4 bases to trimming and J lost 6 bases; unmatched junction nucleotides: 7. CDR1 and CDR2 (germline): LGHDT, YNNKEL (reference sequence). CDR3 length: 14 amino acids. In the case of this clonotype: Its antigen is not known.

This TCR was sampled from a girl aged 2 to 10 with aplastic anemia, due to receive a stem cell transplant. This chain uses TRBV3-1 with TRBJ2-3; TRBD2 matches at 7 bases. The sequences come from PBMCs, collected before TCRalphabeta/CD19-depleted stem cell transplant. The chain's CDR3 is CASSPRLAWDTQYF. In DNA form, the CDR3 reads TGTGCCAGCAGCCCGAGACTAGCATGGGATACGCAGTATTTT.